This T cell receptor beta chain comes out of a study of radiotherapy plus CTLA-4 blockade in lung cancer. On the study more broadly: Among enrolled patients, 15% to 20% responded and about 30% achieved disease control.

Study results and caveats: Tumor-origin TCR clones grew in blood after radiotherapy plus ipilimumab.

The CDR3 consists of 13 residues. CDR1 is SGHRS, CDR2 YFSETQ, per germline. Sequenced by immunoSEQ multiplex PCR; TCRdb stores in-frame clones only, minus some. The table shows tens of thousands of clones, with 72% occurring only once. Remarks on this clone: As yet, its antigen is unknown.

The source material was peripheral blood, sampled from a patient treated with radiotherapy plus ipilimumab. V usage is TRBV5-1 and J usage is TRBJ2-5, with D possibly TRBD2 on 5 matching bases. Matching the DNA end better, TRBJ2-7 makes the J call doubtful. This receptor was obtained from a human donor with non-small cell lung cancer whose response to radiotherapy plus ipilimumab could not be evaluated. In DNA form, the CDR3 reads TGCGCCAGCAGCTTTCTAGCAGACTACGAGCAGTACTTC. Encoded protein: CASSFLADYEQYF.